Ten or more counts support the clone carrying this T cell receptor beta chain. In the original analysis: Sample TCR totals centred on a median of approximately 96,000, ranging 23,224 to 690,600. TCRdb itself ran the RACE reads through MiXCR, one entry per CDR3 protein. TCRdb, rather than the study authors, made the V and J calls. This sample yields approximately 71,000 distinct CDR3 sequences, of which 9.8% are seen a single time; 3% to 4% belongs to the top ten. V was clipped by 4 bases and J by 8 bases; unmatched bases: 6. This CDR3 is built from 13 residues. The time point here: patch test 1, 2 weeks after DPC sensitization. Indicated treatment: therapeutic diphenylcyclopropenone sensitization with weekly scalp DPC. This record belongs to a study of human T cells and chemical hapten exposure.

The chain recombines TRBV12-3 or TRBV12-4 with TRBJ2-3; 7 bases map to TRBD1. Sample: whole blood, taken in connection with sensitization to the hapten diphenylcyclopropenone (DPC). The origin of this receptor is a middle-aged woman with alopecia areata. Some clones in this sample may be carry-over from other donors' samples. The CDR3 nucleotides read TGTGCCAGCAGTTCGACAGGGAAGGCTACGCAGTATTTT. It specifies CASSSTGKATQYF.